The 14 T cell receptor beta chains in this list originate from one sample, sequenced in a study of blood T cells in healthy people across ages. Through a sample-barcoded 5' primer and a J-beta primer mix, a second PCR was run for about 6 to 12 cycles. MiXCR was run by TCRdb on the 5' RACE reads, yielding one entry per CDR3 protein. The table includes about 1.4 million distinct CDR3 sequences, approximately 59% detected once. Sequences were obtained from blood. Receptor source: a man aged 18-30 years in good health.

About this clonotype: Germline is not matched at one junction end, which may reflect a read error. The chain joins TRBV30 to TRBJ2-1; 7 positions agree with TRBD1. The CDR3 has 11 residues. CDR1 GTSNPN and CDR2 SVGIG come from the germline V gene (reference sequence). CDR3 region: CAGSPRDSQFF. Written as DNA, the CDR3 is TGTGCCGGGAGTCCCCGGGACAGCCAGTTCTTC.

The chain couples TRBV27 to TRBJ2-7; possible D gene TRBD1, 5 bases. The CDR3 extends over 17 amino acids. Trimming took off 1 base at V and 2 bases at J, with 18 bases between the two ends. The germline gives CDR1 MNHEY, CDR2 SMNVEV (reference sequence). CDR3 sequence: CASSLYWQDSRPYEQYF. The CDR3 coding sequence is TGTGCCAGCAGTTTATATTGGCAAGACAGCCGTCCCTACGAGCAGTACTTC.

The CDR3 reads CASSGSREADTQYF. Written as DNA, the CDR3 is TGTGCCAGCAGTGGGAGCAGGGAAGCAGATACGCAGTATTTT. V usage is TRBV6-4 and J usage is TRBJ2-3; D might be TRBD1 (5 bases). Trimming left V 4 bases short and J 4 bases short, with 12 bases between. Germline CDR1 is MRHNA and CDR2 is SNTAGT. The CDR3 covers 14 residues.

This chain connects TRBV9 to TRBJ2-1; D possibly corresponds to TRBD1 (6 bases). Germline V gene lookup returns CDR1 SGDLS and CDR2 YYNGEE. Trimming left V 4 bases short and J 6 bases short, with 17 bases between. The CDR3 loop spans 15 amino acids. CDR3 amino acids: CASSPRGLGGNEQFF. The CDR3 region has the DNA TGTGCCAGCAGCCCCCGGGGCTTAGGGGGCAATGAGCAGTTCTTC.

The chain uses TRBV12-3 or TRBV12-4 and TRBJ1-2; D gene ambiguous. The CDR3 extends over 10 amino acids. V lost 10 bases, J lost 7 bases, and 10 bases lay in between. In DNA, the CDR3 is TGTGCCACCAAAGGACCTGGCTACACCTTC. Translation: CATKGPGYTF.

This clonotype was recorded only once. The chain couples TRBV19 to TRBJ2-7, with D perhaps matching TRBD2 (6 bases). The CDR3 is 15 residues long. With 5 bases removed from V and 3 bases from J, the gap between germline ends came to 17 bases. Per germline, CDR1 LNHDA and CDR2 SQIVND (reference sequence). The CDR3 DNA reads as TGTGCCAGTAGTCCCCTCGGGATCGGGGGCTACGAGCAGTACTTC. Translation gives CASSPLGIGGYEQYF.

The count of this clonotype is one. An end of the junction differs from the germline gene, which may be a read error. V usage is TRBV14 and J usage is TRBJ2-4; D ambiguous. This CDR3 is 16 amino acids long. Germline values: CDR1 SGHDN, CDR2 FVKESK. CDR3 nucleotide sequence: TGTGCCAGCAGCCAAGATCGTTCACACGGCAAAAGCATTCAGTACTTC. It is translated as CASSQDRSHGKSIQYF.

This clonotype has just one count. The chain has TRBV2 and TRBJ2-7, with 10 nucleotides matching TRBD2. The CDR3 is made up of 16 amino acids. The V gene end was trimmed by 6 bases and the J gene end by 1 base; junction bases not matched to a gene: 9. In germline, CDR1 is SNHLY, CDR2 FYNNEI. CDR3 amino acids: CASRDRSLAGSYEQYF. In DNA form, the CDR3 reads TGTGCCAGCAGAGACCGATCACTAGCGGGGTCCTACGAGCAGTACTTC.

Many counts were recorded for this clonotype. The chain carries TRBV11-2 and TRBJ2-7; tentative D call: TRBD2 (6 bases). The CDR3 sequence is 14 residues long. Looked up from germline, CDR1 is SGHAT and CDR2 is FQNNGV. The V end lost 1 base, the J end lost 5 bases, and 12 bases lay between the germline ends. The CDR3, as DNA: TGTGCCAGCAGCTTAGCCGGGGGTTTCGACGAGCAGTACTTC. The encoded protein is CASSLAGGFDEQYF.

This clonotype has more than one count but fewer than ten. The rearrangement links TRBV29-1 to TRBJ2-3; D remains ambiguous. CDR3 size: 12 residues. Trimming removed 7 bases from V and 4 bases from J, with 12 bases in between. CDR1 is SQVTM and CDR2 is ANQGSEA in the germline V gene. Here the CDR3 reads CSASTGPDTQYF. CDR3 DNA sequence: TGCAGCGCCTCCACCGGACCAGATACGCAGTATTTT.

This clonotype was picked up one time. The CDR3 protein is CAISDQGQGAGRQLGNYGYTF. The CDR3 coding sequence is TGTGCCATCAGTGATCAGGGACAGGGGGCTGGACGACAACTAGGAAACTATGGCTACACCTTC. V gene TRBV10-3 combines with J gene TRBJ1-2; 12 bases line up with TRBD1. V was clipped by 3 bases and J by 2 bases; unmatched bases: 19. Germline CDR1 and CDR2: ENHRY and SYGVKD. The CDR3 has 21 amino acids.

This chain links TRBV9 with TRBJ2-1; 8 nucleotides match TRBD1. Germline CDR1 reads SGDLS; CDR2 reads YYNGEE. The CDR3 is 16 residues long. Trimming cost V 3 bases and J 5 bases; bases outside gene matches: 10. DNA of the CDR3: TGTGCCAGCAGCGACCGCAGGGGGCAGGTGGACAATGAGCAGTTCTTC. As protein: CASSDRRGQVDNEQFF.

The rearrangement uses TRBV12-3 or TRBV12-4 and TRBJ1-5; TRBD1 matches 9 bases. Unmatched junction bases numbered 4, after V lost 8 bases and J lost 2 bases. The CDR3 is made up of 14 amino acids. The chain's CDR3 is CASGQGRRNQPQHF. The CDR3 region has the DNA TGTGCCAGCGGACAGGGGAGGCGCAATCAGCCCCAGCATTTT.

The rearrangement uses TRBV9 and TRBJ1-1; D ambiguous. Trimming stripped 0 bases from V and 9 bases from J, with 6 bases between. The germline V gene has CDR1 SGDLS and CDR2 YYNGEE. The CDR3 sequence is 11 residues long. The CDR3 nucleotides are TGTGCCAGCAGCGTAGCTGGGAAAGCTTTCTTT. It specifies CASSVAGKAFF.